This TCR beta chain comes out of a study of shared clonotypes between healthy human individuals. V was cut by 2 bases and J by 4 bases, with 12 bases left in between. CDR3 size: 14 residues. Germline V lookup: CDR1 SNHLY, CDR2 FYNNEI. Measured with immunoSEQ multiplex PCR; TCRdb has only the in-frame clones, and not every one. Found here are approximately 500,000 clones, almost 97% of them singletons; the top ten hold about 0.054%. The sequence was obtained from a woman between 25 and 40 years old in good health. J is TRBJ2-7 and V is TRBV2; tentatively, D is TRBD2 (6 bases). The sequencing input was naive CD4+ T cells sorted from blood. Indicated subset: CD45RA+ positively selected. CDR3 bases: TGTGCCAGCAGTGAAAACCTTGGAGGGTACGAGCAGTACTTC. It yields the protein CASSENLGGYEQYF.